The next 20 T cell receptor beta chains were all read from a single sample in a study of T cells in Graves' hyperthyroidism and ophthalmopathy. RNA transcripts served as the template for amplifying TCR beta CDR3 regions. Initially, a first-round RT-PCR of the TCR CDR3 employed the HTBI primer set. TCRdb processed the multiplex PCR reads anew with MiXCR; each CDR3 protein has one entry. Seen here are hundreds of thousands of distinct CDR3 sequences, around 13% observed once, and the top ten hold around 13%. Sequenced input: blood. The receptors come from a woman between 45 and 60 years old with Graves' ophthalmopathy.

A word on this clonotype: Germline is not matched at one junction end, which may reflect a read error. The chain recombines TRBV5-1 with TRBJ2-7; tentative D call: TRBD2 (6 bases). Germline V gives CDR1 SGHRS, CDR2 YFSETQ. The CDR3 is 14 amino acids. CDR3 amino acids: CASHSLASSYEQYF. The CDR3, as DNA: TGTGCCAGCCACAGTCTAGCGAGTTCCTACGAGCAGTACTTC.

This clonotype was counted ten times or more. The CDR3 nucleotides are TGCGCCAGCAGCCAATCCGCAGGAGCCTTGAACACTGAAGCTTTCTTT. Translated, it gives CASSQSAGALNTEAFF. The rearrangement uses TRBV4-3 and TRBJ1-1; D not resolved. CDR3 length: 16 residues. Germline CDR1 and CDR2: LGHNA and YSLEER. V lost 2 bases and J 0 bases, leaving 13 bases between the germline ends.

The V and J genes are TRBV29-1 and TRBJ1-2; D possibly corresponds to TRBD1 (5 bases). Trimming took 5 bases from V and 3 from J, leaving 16 bases between them. Per the germline V gene, CDR1 is SQVTM and CDR2 is ANQGSEA. There are 14 residues in the CDR3. CDR3 sequence reads: CSVREQGEDYGYTF. DNA for the CDR3: TGCAGCGTTCGGGAGCAGGGAGAAGACTATGGCTACACCTTC.

This clonotype was seen at least ten times. V is TRBV11-2 and J is TRBJ2-7; TRBD1 matches at 9 bases. Germline V lookup: CDR1 SGHAT, CDR2 FQNNGV. After removal of 4 bases from V and 3 bases from J, the junction contained 7 bases not matched to a gene. The CDR3 is 15 amino acids. The CDR3 nucleotides are TGTGCCAGCAGCTCCCCTAACAGGGGGCGCTACGAGCAGTACTTC. Protein product: CASSSPNRGRYEQYF.

This clonotype was detected many times. The chain has TRBV10-3 and TRBJ2-3, with D perhaps TRBD2 (5 bases). The V end was cut by 3 bases, the J end by 4 bases, with 8 bases between. Germline values: CDR1 ENHRY, CDR2 SYGVKD. The CDR3 consists of 13 residues. The CDR3 here is CAISDGSSDTQYF. Here the CDR3 DNA reads TGTGCCATCAGTGATGGGAGCTCAGATACGCAGTATTTT.

This clonotype was observed at least ten times. The chain links TRBV3-1 to TRBJ2-1; D is perhaps TRBD2 (5 bases). The CDR3 has 19 amino acids. The germline V gene has CDR1 LGHDT and CDR2 YNNKEL (reference sequence). The V gene lost 0 bases and the J gene lost 4 bases, with 22 bases spanning the gap. This chain's CDR3 is CASSQDIFGRALPYNEQFF. As DNA, the CDR3 is TGTGCCAGCAGCCAAGATATTTTCGGGCGGGCCCTCCCTTACAATGAGCAGTTCTTC.

The chain links TRBV7-9 to TRBJ1-1; possibly TRBD1 for D (5 bases). Per the germline V gene, CDR1 is SEHNR and CDR2 is FQNEAQ (reference sequence). Trimming removed 2 bases at V and 5 bases at J, with 12 bases between. CDR3 length: 14 amino acids. CDR3 DNA sequence: TGTGCCAGCAGCTTATCGGTCGAGGGGACTGAAGCTTTCTTT. Residues: CASSLSVEGTEAFF.

This clonotype was counted at least ten times. The CDR3 region is CASSDLRERKNIQYF. The CDR3 bases are TGTGCCAGCAGTGACCTGCGAGAGAGAAAAAACATTCAGTACTTC. The V call is TRBV27, the J call TRBJ2-4; D remains ambiguous. CDR3 size: 15 residues. Trimming shortened V by 5 bases and J by 4 bases, and 15 bases separated the two germline ends. Germline CDR1 is MNHEY and CDR2 is SMNVEV (reference sequence).

This clonotype was found many times. The V and J genes are TRBV28 and TRBJ2-7; the match to TRBD1 covers 9 bases. The V gene end was trimmed by 6 bases and the J gene end by 4 bases; junction bases not matched to a gene: 13. CDR3 length: 16 residues. The germline CDR1 and CDR2 sequences are MDHEN and SYDVKM. The CDR3 DNA is TGTGCCAGCAGAGAGCCGGGGCTACAGGGGGCGTACGAGCAGTACTTC. Encoded protein: CASREPGLQGAYEQYF.

In its sample, this clonotype was seen many times. The chain couples TRBV7-2 to TRBJ1-6; TRBD1 matches 8 bases. The CDR3 covers 17 residues. Germline lookup yields CDR1 SGHTA and CDR2 FQGNSA. The V gene end was trimmed by 5 bases and the J gene end by 5 bases; junction bases not matched to a gene: 11. The CDR3 spells CASSIGTGNIHNSPLHF. CDR3 DNA sequence: TGTGCCAGCAGCATCGGGACAGGAAACATTCATAATTCACCCCTCCACTTT. Together with reference TRBV7-2 and TRBJ1-6, the CDR3 gives the full variable domain: GAGVSQSPSNKVTEKGKDVELRCDPISGHTALYWYRQSLGQGLEFLIYFQGNSAPDKSGLPSDRFSAERTGGSVSTLTIQRTQQEDSAVYLCASSIGTGNIHNSPLHFGNGTRLTVT.

This clonotype came up a few times. This rearrangement joins TRBV9 to TRBJ2-5, with TRBD2 identical over 11 bases. Germline CDR1 is SGDLS and CDR2 is YYNGEE. Trimming took 4 bases from V and 3 from J; bases not matched to a gene: 5. The CDR3 runs to 15 residues. For the CDR3, the DNA is TGTGCCAGCAGCACTGGGACTAGCGGCAAAGAGACCCAGTACTTC. It is translated as CASSTGTSGKETQYF.

This clonotype was recorded many times. The rearrangement links TRBV28 to TRBJ1-2; D is unresolved. The CDR3 loop spans 15 amino acids. Germline V gene sequence: CDR1 MDHEN, CDR2 SYDVKM. Trimming took off 5 bases at V and 6 bases at J, with 19 bases between the two ends. The CDR3 loop is CASSPPARSLNGYTF. The CDR3, as DNA: TGTGCCAGCAGTCCCCCAGCCCGGTCCCTGAATGGCTACACCTTC.

This clonotype has at least ten counts. The chain has TRBV20-1 and TRBJ2-7; 12 bases align to TRBD2. V dropped 1 base and J dropped 2; count of bases not matched to a gene: 12. This CDR3 is built from 18 residues. CDR1 DFQATT and CDR2 SNEGSKA come from the germline V gene (reference sequence). The CDR3 DNA is TGCAGTGCTAGAGTCCTAGCGGGAGGGACATCTACCGCCTACGAGCAGTACTTC. Translated, it gives CSARVLAGGTSTAYEQYF.

This clonotype was counted a few times. This chain links TRBV7-9 with TRBJ2-1; D is uncertain. CDR1 and CDR2 from the germline V gene are SEHNR and FQNEAQ (reference sequence). V shed 3 bases and J shed 8 bases, with 11 bases lying between them. The CDR3 is 13 residues long. For the CDR3, the DNA is TGTGCCAGCAGCTTGTCTCGGAAAGATGAGCAGTTCTTC. Translation gives CASSLSRKDEQFF.

This chain joins TRBV27 and TRBJ2-3; 7 bases are shared with TRBD2. Germline V CDR1 and CDR2: MNHEY, SMNVEV (reference sequence). The CDR3 sequence is 12 residues long. V lost 4 bases and J lost 14; bases outside the gene matches: 9. Here the CDR3 reads CASSSPGGRGYF. In DNA form, the CDR3 reads TGTGCCAGCAGTTCCCCGGGAGGCCGTGGGTATTTT.

This clonotype has just a few counts. The V and J genes are TRBV19 and TRBJ2-4; D is tentatively TRBD1 or TRBD2 (5 bases each). V was clipped by 4 bases and J by 5 bases, with 12 bases between them. Germline V gives CDR1 LNHDA, CDR2 SQIVND (reference sequence). This CDR3 is built from 14 residues. The CDR3 DNA follows: TGTGCCAGTAGTAGGTTGGGGGAGCAAAACATTCAGTACTTC. It is translated as CASSRLGEQNIQYF. The full variable domain, in which reference TRBV19 and TRBJ2-4 provide the parts outside the CDR3, is DGGITQSPKYLFRKEGQNVTLSCEQNLNHDAMYWYRQDPGQGLRLIYYSQIVNDFQKGDIAEGYSVSREKKESFPLTVTSAQKNPTAFYLCASSRLGEQNIQYFGAGTRLSVL.

This clonotype was detected many times. The V gene is TRBV7-3, the J gene TRBJ1-1, with a weak D call TRBD1 (5 bases). The length of the CDR3 is 15 residues. CDR1 and CDR2 from the germline V gene are SGHTA and FQGTGA. Trimming pared 1 base from V and 4 bases from J, leaving 13 bases between. Here the CDR3 reads CASSLNGDVSTEAFF. As DNA, the CDR3 is TGTGCCAGCAGCTTAAACGGGGACGTCAGCACTGAAGCTTTCTTT.

This clonotype was observed many times. The chain recombines TRBV18 with TRBJ2-4, with D maybe TRBD1 (5 bases). The CDR3 is 14 residues long. The germline V gene encodes CDR1 KGHSH and CDR2 LQKENI. V shed 3 bases and J shed 2 bases, with 8 bases lying between them. CDR3 sequence (DNA): TGTGCCAGCTCACCCTGGGGCCCCAAAAACATTCAGTACTTC. Residues: CASSPWGPKNIQYF.

This clonotype has a handful of counts. V gene TRBV7-9 combines with J gene TRBJ2-2, with D perhaps TRBD1 (6 bases). This CDR3 is built from 18 residues. The germline V gene has CDR1 SEHNR and CDR2 FQNEAQ (reference sequence). V shed 3 bases and J shed 2 bases, with 19 bases lying between them. The CDR3 nucleotides are TGTGCCAGCAGCTTGGCCAACACAGGGTTTACAAACACCGGGGAGCTGTTTTTT. Protein sequence: CASSLANTGFTNTGELFF.

Many counts were recorded for this clonotype. The gene calls are TRBV28 and TRBJ2-1, with D possibly being TRBD2 (6 bases). With 3 bases removed from V and 5 bases from J, the gap between germline ends came to 23 bases. Germline loops: CDR1 MDHEN, CDR2 SYDVKM. The length of the CDR3 is 18 residues. The CDR3 DNA follows: TGTGCCAGCAGTTTTGGGCCGACGGGACTTCACGGCAACAATGAGCAGTTCTTC. This translates into CASSFGPTGLHGNNEQFF.